These 25 T cell receptor beta chains were sequenced from one sample in a study of T cells in Graves' hyperthyroidism and ophthalmopathy. Amplified regions were TCR beta CDR3 sequences from RNA transcripts. The TCR CDR3 was amplified in a first-round RT-PCR using the HTBI primer set. Using its own MiXCR run on the multiplex PCR reads, TCRdb lists one record per CDR3 protein. There are about 580,000 distinct CDR3 sequences in the sample; roughly 46% occur only once, and about 8% lies in the top ten. Sequenced input: peripheral blood or thyroid tissue (not recorded which). These receptors were collected from a woman aged 18-35 years with Graves' hyperthyroidism.

V and J are TRBV7-9 and TRBJ2-4; D uncertain. Per germline, CDR1 SEHNR and CDR2 FQNEAQ (reference sequence). Trimming removed 1 base from V and 0 bases from J, with 4 bases in between. This CDR3 spans 14 amino acids. This CDR3 is CASSLGLAKNIQYF. CDR3 coding DNA: TGTGCCAGCAGCTTAGGGCTAGCCAAAAACATTCAGTACTTC.

This clonotype was counted between two and nine times. As DNA, the CDR3 is TGCAGTGCTAGGGCTAGCGCGAGCACAGATACGCAGTATTTT. This sequence encodes CSARASASTDTQYF. The chain has TRBV20-1 and TRBJ2-3; possibly TRBD2 for D (6 bases). This CDR3 has 14 residues. CDR1 and CDR2 from the germline V gene are DFQATT and SNEGSKA (reference sequence). The V and J ends lost 3 bases and 0 bases respectively, with 10 bases between them.

This clonotype turned up a few times. The chain joins TRBV27 to TRBJ2-5, with D perhaps matching TRBD2 (6 bases). V was cut by 2 bases and J by 2 bases, with 12 bases left in between. The germline V gene encodes CDR1 MNHEY and CDR2 SMNVEV (reference sequence). The CDR3 length is 15 residues. For the CDR3, the DNA is TGTGCCAGCAGTTTAAAGGCAGGGAGGCAAGAGACCCAGTACTTC. Protein sequence: CASSLKAGRQETQYF.

About this clonotype: Germline and junction disagree at one end, which may indicate a read error. The V call is TRBV7-9, the J call TRBJ2-7; TRBD2 agrees at 15 bases. CDR1 and CDR2 (germline): SEHNR, FQNEAQ (reference sequence). The CDR3 contains 15 residues. The CDR3 loop is CASSRTSGRAYKQYF. CDR3 nucleotides: TGTGCCAGCAGCAGGACTAGCGGGAGGGCCTACAAGCAGTACTTC.

The V gene is TRBV7-9, the J gene TRBJ2-3, with a possible D match to TRBD2 (6 bases). The germline V gene encodes CDR1 SEHNR and CDR2 FQNEAQ (reference sequence). V lost 3 bases, J lost 0 bases, and 16 bases lay in between. The CDR3 is 17 amino acids. The CDR3 nucleotides read TGTGCCAGCAGCTTCGGCGCGCTAGCGATAAGCACAGATACGCAGTATTTT. Its protein is CASSFGALAISTDTQYF.

This clonotype was counted only a few times. The genes are TRBV2 and TRBJ2-3, with 9 bases identical to TRBD2. Trimming took 7 bases from V and 3 from J; bases not matched to a gene: 5. The CDR3 has 14 amino acids. Looked up from germline, CDR1 is SNHLY and CDR2 is FYNNEI. The CDR3 region is CASTRAGGTDTQYF. As DNA, the CDR3 is TGTGCCAGCACTAGAGCGGGAGGTACAGATACGCAGTATTTT.

This clonotype was seen repeatedly, ten times or more. The rearrangement links TRBV11-2 to TRBJ2-5; 9 bases are a match to TRBD2. In germline, CDR1 is SGHAT, CDR2 FQNNGV. This CDR3 is 17 amino acids long. V dropped 5 bases and J dropped 4; count of bases not matched to a gene: 14. The CDR3 loop is CASSPIGGLAGTETQYF. CDR3 nucleotides: TGTGCCAGCAGCCCCATCGGCGGGCTAGCGGGAACAGAGACCCAGTACTTC.

The chain employs TRBV7-9 and TRBJ1-5; D unresolved. There are 10 residues in the CDR3. Trimming took 5 bases from V and 16 from J, leaving 12 bases between them. Germline assignment: CDR1 SEHNR and CDR2 FQNEAQ (reference sequence). The CDR3 region has the DNA TGTGCCAGCAGCCAATTGGCAGGCCATTTT. Encoded protein: CASSQLAGHF.

This clonotype came up once. V is TRBV2 and J is TRBJ1-1; D is unresolved. CDR1 is SNHLY and CDR2 is FYNNEI in the germline V gene. This CDR3 is 14 amino acids long. V lost 4 bases to trimming and J lost 4 bases, with 13 bases between them. The chain's CDR3 is CASSGLLAGTEAFF. The CDR3 DNA reads as TGTGCCAGCAGTGGGTTACTAGCGGGCACTGAAGCTTTCTTT.

This clonotype has a handful of counts. This chain connects TRBV2 to TRBJ1-2; D might be TRBD1 (6 bases). Germline V gives CDR1 SNHLY, CDR2 FYNNEI. Trimming stripped 5 bases from V and 8 bases from J, with 12 bases between. CDR3 size: 12 residues. CDR3 residues: CASSNDRSGYTF. In nucleotides, the CDR3 is TGTGCCAGCAGTAACGACAGGAGCGGCTACACCTTC.

This clonotype appeared many times. V and J are TRBV6-5 and TRBJ1-6; unclear D gene. V was shortened by 2 bases and J by 8 bases, with 13 bases between the two germline ends. This CDR3 region has 15 residues. Germline assignment: CDR1 MNHEY and CDR2 SVGAGI. CDR3 DNA sequence: TGTGCCAGCAGTTACGCCTTTGTGCTTGATTCACCCCTCCACTTT. Translation gives CASSYAFVLDSPLHF.

This clonotype has only one observation. The rearrangement links TRBV20-1 to TRBJ2-5, with D perhaps matching TRBD2 (6 bases). The CDR3 covers 14 residues. V was shortened by 4 bases and J by 5 bases, with 17 bases between the two germline ends. In germline, CDR1 is DFQATT, CDR2 SNEGSKA (reference sequence). This chain's CDR3 is CSAILGGEIETQYF. The DNA of the CDR3 is TGCAGTGCTATCCTGGGGGGTGAGATTGAGACCCAGTACTTC.

This clonotype was found many times. The CDR3 coding sequence is TGTGCCAGCAGCTTATCTTCGGGAGGTGGGGGACAAGAGACCCAGTACTTC. It translates to CASSLSSGGGGQETQYF. The chain uses TRBV7-2 and TRBJ2-5; TRBD2 matches at 7 bases. Trimming took 2 bases from V and 2 from J; bases not matched to a gene: 11. Germline CDR1 and CDR2: SGHTA and FQGNSA. The CDR3 loop spans 17 amino acids. The complete variable domain, with remaining parts taken from reference TRBV7-2 and TRBJ2-5, reads GAGVSQSPSNKVTEKGKDVELRCDPISGHTALYWYRQSLGQGLEFLIYFQGNSAPDKSGLPSDRFSAERTGGSVSTLTIQRTQQEDSAVYLCASSLSSGGGGQETQYFGPGTRLLVL.

As to this clonotype: Because it lacks the conserved phenylalanine or tryptophan at the end, this CDR3 is likely a read error. The DNA is omitted, as the CDR3 cannot be located on it reliably, and the CDR3 follows TCRdb's listing. The V and J genes are TRBV7-9 and TRBJ1-2; the DNA was not used to check the table's D call, TRBD1. The CDR3 totals 11 residues, both ends included. CDR1 and CDR2 (germline): SEHNR, FQNEAQ (reference sequence). The CDR3 spells CATAPGGEHRY.

This clonotype turned up a few times. The V gene is TRBV7-2, the J gene TRBJ1-4, with TRBD1 as a possible D gene (6 bases). The CDR3 extends over 15 amino acids. Germline loops: CDR1 SGHTA, CDR2 FQGNSA. V was cut by 5 bases and J by 8 bases, with 18 bases left in between. The CDR3 DNA reads as TGTGCCAGCAGCGCGGGGGCAGGGAAAGAAGAAAAACTGTTTTTT. It encodes CASSAGAGKEEKLFF.

With respect to this clonotype: The junction differs from germline at one of its ends, possibly a read error. The V call is TRBV11-2, the J call TRBJ1-1; 7 nucleotides match TRBD1. Germline assignment: CDR1 SGHAT and CDR2 FQNNGV. This CDR3 has 15 residues. The CDR3 region has the DNA TGTGCCAGCAGCGGGGGGACAGTTCCTCGGGCGGAAGCTTTCTTC. Amino acid sequence: CASSGGTVPRAEAFF.

In this sample, this clonotype turned up many times. V is TRBV7-8 and J is TRBJ1-4; tentatively, D is TRBD1 (5 bases). Trimming took 2 bases from V and 6 from J, leaving 10 bases between them. The CDR3 has 14 amino acids. CDR1 SGHVS and CDR2 FQNEAQ come from the germline V gene. The CDR3 coding sequence is TGTGCCAGCAGCTTACGGGGGATTGATGAAAAACTGTTTTTT. This sequence encodes CASSLRGIDEKLFF.

V usage is TRBV29-1 and J usage is TRBJ2-7, with D tentatively TRBD1 (6 bases). Between the trimmed V and J ends, which lost 7 bases and 3 bases, there was a span of 19 bases. The CDR3 is 14 residues long. Germline CDR1 reads SQVTM; CDR2 reads ANQGSEA. As DNA, the CDR3 is TGCAGCGCCCTGGGACAAAACTATGGCTACGAGCAGTACTTC. It translates to CSALGQNYGYEQYF.

This clonotype showed up many times. The chain combines TRBV4-1 with TRBJ2-5; 8 bases agree with TRBD1. The CDR3 runs 16 residues. The ends lost 2 bases at V and 0 bases at J; junction bases unmatched: 5. Germline-derived CDR1 and CDR2 are MGHRA and YSYEKL. The CDR3 loop reads CASSQFGTGHQETQYF. In nucleotides, the CDR3 is TGCGCCAGCAGCCAATTTGGGACAGGTCACCAAGAGACCCAGTACTTC.

The rearrangement uses TRBV7-9 and TRBJ2-5, with 15 positions matching TRBD2. The trim removed 5 bases at V and 3 bases at J, leaving 7 bases unmatched. This CDR3 has 17 residues. CDR1 SEHNR and CDR2 FQNEAQ come from the germline V gene (reference sequence). The CDR3 coding sequence is TGTGCCAGCAGCCTAGGACTAGCGGGAGGGTTTGAAGAGACCCAGTACTTC. Protein product: CASSLGLAGGFEETQYF.

CDR3 nucleotides: TGTGCCAGCAGCTGGAGCAGCAATCAGCCCCAGCATTTT. This sequence encodes CASSWSSNQPQHF. J is TRBJ1-5 and V is TRBV7-2; no definite D call. This CDR3 is built from 13 residues. In germline, CDR1 is SGHTA, CDR2 FQGNSA. V lost 4 bases to trimming and J lost 1 base, with 5 bases between them.

In its sample, this clonotype was seen many times. The chain couples TRBV2 to TRBJ2-2, with 9 bases fitting TRBD1. Germline trimming cut 7 bases from V and 6 bases from J; bases unmatched to any gene: 6. The CDR3 covers 14 residues. Germline-derived CDR1 and CDR2 are SNHLY and FYNNEI. This chain's CDR3 is CASIRDRDAGELFF. The CDR3 DNA is TGTGCCAGCATCCGGGACAGGGACGCCGGGGAGCTGTTTTTT. Drawing the rest from reference TRBV2 and TRBJ2-2, the complete variable domain is EPEVTQTPSHQVTQMGQEVILRCVPISNHLYFYWYRQILGQKVEFLVSFYNNEISEKSEIFDDQFSVERPDGSNFTLKIRSTKLEDSAMYFCASIRDRDAGELFFGEGSRLTVL.

This sequence joins TRBV20-1 and TRBJ1-6, with 11 bases fitting TRBD1. This CDR3 contains 15 residues. The germline CDR1 and CDR2 sequences are DFQATT and SNEGSKA (reference sequence). The trim removed 6 bases at V and 5 bases at J, leaving 6 bases unmatched. The DNA for the CDR3 is TGCAGTGCCCGGGACAGGGGGAGGAATAATTCACCCCTCCACTTT. Translating it yields CSARDRGRNNSPLHF.

This chain joins TRBV7-2 and TRBJ2-1; tentative D call: TRBD2 (6 bases). Germline V gene sequence: CDR1 SGHTA, CDR2 FQGNSA. V shed 4 bases and J shed 3 bases, with 19 bases lying between them. The CDR3 runs to 17 residues. In nucleotides, the CDR3 is TGTGCCAGCAGCTCTTCTTGGGGAGGTCTTGGCTACAATGAGCAGTTCTTC. Translated: CASSSSWGGLGYNEQFF.

This chain uses TRBV29-1 with TRBJ1-2; D is uncertain. The CDR3 length is 14 residues. Germline CDR1 is SQVTM and CDR2 is ANQGSEA. CDR3: CSAARDHRDYGYTF. The CDR3 nucleotides read TGCAGTGCTGCGAGAGACCATAGGGACTATGGCTACACCTTC.